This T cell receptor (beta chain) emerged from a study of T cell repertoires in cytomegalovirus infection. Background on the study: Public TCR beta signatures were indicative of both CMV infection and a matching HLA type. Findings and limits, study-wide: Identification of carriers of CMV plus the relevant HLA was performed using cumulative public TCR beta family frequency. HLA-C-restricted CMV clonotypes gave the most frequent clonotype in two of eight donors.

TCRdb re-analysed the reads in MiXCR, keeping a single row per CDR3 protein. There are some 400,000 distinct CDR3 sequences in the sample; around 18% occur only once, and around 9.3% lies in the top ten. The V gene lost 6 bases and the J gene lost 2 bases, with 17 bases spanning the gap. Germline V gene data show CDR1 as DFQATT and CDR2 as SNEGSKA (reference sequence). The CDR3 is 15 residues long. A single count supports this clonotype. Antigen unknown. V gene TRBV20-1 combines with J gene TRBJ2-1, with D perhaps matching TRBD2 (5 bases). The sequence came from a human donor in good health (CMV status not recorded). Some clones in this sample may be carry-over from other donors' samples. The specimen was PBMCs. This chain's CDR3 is CSADDRTGTYNEQFF. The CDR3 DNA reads TGCAGTGCCGACGACCGGACTGGAACCTACAATGAGCAGTTCTTC.